A single sample gave rise to the 22 T cell receptor beta chains below, sequenced in a study of cytomegalovirus exposure and HLA in healthy donors. This table comes from immunoSEQ multiplex PCR, and its TCRdb copy is limited to in-frame clones, with some not included. The sample comprises roughly 240,000 clones, 80% to 90% of which are singletons, and 2% to 3% rests with the top ten. Input material: PBMCs. These receptor sequences come from a man between 18 and 29 years old in good health and CMV-seronegative.

This clone was observed once. This chain uses TRBV4-2 with TRBJ2-1; 8 bases map to TRBD2. V shed 0 bases and J 0 bases; nucleotides not matched to a gene: 4. Germline CDR1 is LGHNA and CDR2 is YNFKEQ. The CDR3 length is 17 residues. CDR3 nucleotides: TGTGCCAGCAGCCAAGAGGGGGCGGGAGGCTCCTACAATGAGCAGTTCTTC. This encodes CASSQEGAGGSYNEQFF.

The chain is built from TRBV30 and TRBJ2-2; no firm D call. This CDR3 has 13 amino acids. The germline CDR1 and CDR2 sequences are GTSNPN and SVGIG (reference sequence). V was pared by 2 bases and J by 6 bases, with 10 bases between. The CDR3 coding sequence is TGTGCCTGGAGTTTGTATAGCCCCGGGGAGCTGTTTTTT. Translated, it gives CAWSLYSPGELFF.

This rearrangement joins TRBV7-2 to TRBJ1-4, with TRBD1 identical over 7 bases. The V segment lost 5 bases and the J segment 6 bases; nucleotides outside the gene matches: 3. This CDR3 has 13 amino acids. The V gene's germline CDR1 is SGHTA and CDR2 FQGNSA. The CDR3 bases are TGTGCCAGCAGCCCCGGGACAGATGAAAAACTGTTTTTT. The encoded protein is CASSPGTDEKLFF. Combining the CDR3 with reference TRBV7-2 and TRBJ1-4 gives the whole variable domain GAGVSQSPSNKVTEKGKDVELRCDPISGHTALYWYRQSLGQGLEFLIYFQGNSAPDKSGLPSDRFSAERTGGSVSTLTIQRTQQEDSAVYLCASSPGTDEKLFFGSGTQLSVL.

This clone appeared a single time. The chain couples TRBV28 to TRBJ2-7; 8 bases map to TRBD1. Per germline, CDR1 MDHEN and CDR2 SYDVKM. V gave up 6 bases and J gave up 1 base; unmatched junction bases: 8. This CDR3 has 15 residues. In DNA, the CDR3 is TGTGCCAGCAGAGAAACAGGGGGTTCATCCTACGAGCAGTACTTC. It encodes CASRETGGSSYEQYF.

The chain uses TRBV7-2 and TRBJ2-7, with 15 bases identical to TRBD2. This CDR3 has 18 amino acids. Germline values: CDR1 SGHTA, CDR2 FQGNSA. With 5 bases clipped from V and 3 bases from J, the junction kept 11 bases outside the gene matches. The CDR3 reads CASSIRTSGGATFYEQYF. The CDR3 nucleotides are TGTGCCAGCAGCATTAGGACTAGCGGGGGGGCCACTTTCTACGAGCAGTACTTC.

The J gene is TRBJ2-5, the V gene TRBV28; 7 positions match TRBD2. Per germline, CDR1 MDHEN and CDR2 SYDVKM. The CDR3 runs to 15 residues. V shed 5 bases, J shed 7 bases, and the junction held 13 bases outside the gene matches. The chain's CDR3 is CASSPLAGIWGTQYF. CDR3 nucleotide sequence: TGTGCCAGCAGTCCGTTAGCGGGTATCTGGGGGACCCAGTACTTC.

The chain joins TRBV9 to TRBJ2-1; 11 positions match TRBD1. Germline trimming cut 4 bases from V and 6 bases from J; bases unmatched to any gene: 9. The germline V gene encodes CDR1 SGDLS and CDR2 YYNGEE. The CDR3 is made up of 16 amino acids. CDR3 DNA sequence: TGTGCCAGCAGCTCCCAGGGGACAGGGGGATCCAATGAGCAGTTCTTC. It specifies CASSSQGTGGSNEQFF.

The rearrangement joins TRBV28 to TRBJ1-2; TRBD1 matches 10 bases. V was clipped by 5 bases and J by 6 bases; unmatched bases: 12. Germline CDR1 MDHEN, CDR2 SYDVKM. The CDR3 covers 16 residues. The CDR3 coding sequence is TGTGCCAGCAGTCCGCCGACAGGGGGCGGCCTACATGGCTACACCTTC. Translation: CASSPPTGGGLHGYTF.

This clone was observed a few times. The V and J genes are TRBV28 and TRBJ2-5; possible D gene TRBD2, 5 bases. The V end lost 4 bases, the J end lost 1 base, and 16 bases lay between the germline ends. The CDR3 extends over 16 amino acids. Germline V CDR1 and CDR2: MDHEN, SYDVKM. The DNA of the CDR3 is TGTGCCAGCAGTTCAAGACTATCGTCGTCCCAAGAGACCCAGTACTTC. It codes for CASSSRLSSSQETQYF.

The V and J genes are TRBV28 and TRBJ2-3; 8 bases align to TRBD1. V lost 5 bases, J lost 4 bases, and 8 bases stayed unmatched. The CDR3 is 15 residues long. CDR1 and CDR2 from the germline V gene are MDHEN and SYDVKM. The CDR3 coding sequence is TGTGCCAGCAGTCCGATGGACAGGGCAGCAGATACGCAGTATTTT. This gives the protein CASSPMDRAADTQYF.

The V and J genes are TRBV29-1 and TRBJ1-2; 8 bases align to TRBD1. CDR1 is SQVTM, CDR2 ANQGSEA, per germline. V lost 4 bases, J lost 6 bases, and 16 bases stayed unmatched. The CDR3 loop spans 16 amino acids. The CDR3 bases are TGCAGCGTTGGGGCCGCCATCGGGACAGGAGATAATGGCTACACCTTC. Its protein is CSVGAAIGTGDNGYTF. Combining the CDR3 with reference TRBV29-1 and TRBJ1-2 gives the whole variable domain SAVISQKPSRDICQRGTSLTIQCQVDSQVTMMFWYRQQPGQSLTLIATANQGSEATYESGFVIDKFPISRPNLTFSTLTVSNMSPEDSSIYLCSVGAAIGTGDNGYTFGSGTRLTVV.

The J gene is TRBJ2-7, the V gene TRBV7-9; D is ambiguous. Between the trimmed V and J ends, which lost 5 bases and 6 bases, there was a span of 11 bases. The germline gives CDR1 SEHNR, CDR2 FQNEAQ (reference sequence). This CDR3 region has 12 residues. This chain's CDR3 is CASSPRSAEQYF. The DNA of the CDR3 is TGTGCCAGCAGCCCTAGGAGTGCCGAGCAGTACTTC.

This chain connects TRBV27 to TRBJ1-2; D perhaps matches TRBD1 (5 bases). Trimming shortened V by 4 bases and J by 2 bases, and 8 bases separated the two germline ends. Germline CDR1 reads MNHEY; CDR2 reads SMNVEV (reference sequence). The CDR3 is 13 amino acids. CDR3 loop: CASSYRQNYGYTF. In DNA form, the CDR3 reads TGTGCCAGCAGTTACCGACAGAACTATGGCTACACCTTC.

This sequence joins TRBV10-1 and TRBJ2-5; 12 bases are shared with TRBD2. Germline V gene sequence: CDR1 WNHNN, CDR2 SYGVQD (reference sequence). With 8 bases clipped from V and 7 bases from J, the junction kept 5 bases outside the gene matches. There are 13 residues in the CDR3. The CDR3 nucleotides read TGCGCCAGCTGGACTAGCGGGACCGGGACCCAGTACTTC. As protein: CASWTSGTGTQYF.

The V call is TRBV5-6, the J call TRBJ2-5; 12 bases line up with TRBD2. The CDR3 sequence is 17 residues long. From germline, CDR1 is SGHDT and CDR2 YYEEEE. With V trimmed by 2 bases and J by 5 bases, 10 bases remained unmatched. Here the CDR3 DNA reads TGTGCCAGCAGCTTTTATCTAGCGGGAGGGTTTTTGGAGACCCAGTACTTC. Residues: CASSFYLAGGFLETQYF. The full variable domain, in which reference TRBV5-6 and TRBJ2-5 provide the parts outside the CDR3, is DAGVTQSPTHLIKTRGQQVTLRCSPKSGHDTVSWYQQALGQGPQFIFQYYEEEERQRGNFPDRFSGHQFPNYSSELNVNALLLGDSALYLCASSFYLAGGFLETQYFGPGTRLLVL.

CDR3 DNA sequence: TGCGCCAGCAGCCCCGGAGGTGGGACAGGGGTGAATCAGCCCCAGCATTTT. Its protein product is CASSPGGGTGVNQPQHF. V is TRBV5-1 and J is TRBJ1-5; 10 nucleotides line up with TRBD1. The germline gives CDR1 SGHRS, CDR2 YFSETQ. Trimming took 4 bases from V and 4 from J; bases not matched to a gene: 11. The CDR3 runs to 17 residues.

This chain joins TRBV5-4 and TRBJ2-1, with 7 bases matching TRBD2. Unmatched junction bases numbered 8, after V lost 1 base and J lost 7 bases. This CDR3 is 15 amino acids long. Germline V gene lookup returns CDR1 SGHNT and CDR2 YYREEE (reference sequence). The CDR3 DNA reads TGTGCCAGCAGCTTGTCACCGGGAGGAGGAAATGAGCAGTTCTTC. Protein: CASSLSPGGGNEQFF. Drawing the rest from reference TRBV5-4 and TRBJ2-1, the complete variable domain is ETGVTQSPTHLIKTRGQQVTLRCSSQSGHNTVSWYQQALGQGPQFIFQYYREEENGRGNFPPRFSGLQFPNYSSELNVNALELDDSALYLCASSLSPGGGNEQFFGPGTRLTVL.

This sequence joins TRBV4-1 and TRBJ1-1, with D possibly being TRBD1 (5 bases). The CDR3 contains 15 residues. Germline lookup yields CDR1 MGHRA and CDR2 YSYEKL. V shed 0 bases and J shed 3 bases, with 11 bases lying between them. This chain's CDR3 is CASSQEFPGDTEAFF. DNA of the CDR3: TGCGCCAGCAGCCAAGAGTTCCCGGGGGACACTGAAGCTTTCTTT.

The chain employs TRBV6-5 and TRBJ1-1; possible D gene TRBD1, 6 bases. V was pared by 6 bases and J by 6 bases, with 20 bases between. Germline V gene sequence: CDR1 MNHEY, CDR2 SVGAGI. The CDR3 covers 15 residues. CDR3 bases: TGTGCCAGCAGCTTCGACACACGGGGGGCCGCTGAAGCTTTCTTT. Amino acid sequence: CASSFDTRGAAEAFF.

This chain uses TRBV7-2 with TRBJ2-7, with 7 bases fitting TRBD2. Germline CDR1 and CDR2: SGHTA and FQGNSA. The J segment lost 0 bases and the V segment lost 2 bases, leaving 7 bases of the junction unmatched. The CDR3 covers 16 residues. CDR3 protein: CASSLTSGKSSYEQYF. Written as DNA, the CDR3 is TGTGCCAGCAGCTTAACAAGCGGGAAGAGCTCCTACGAGCAGTACTTC.

This sequence joins TRBV4-3 and TRBJ2-2; 8 positions agree with TRBD1. This CDR3 contains 16 residues. V dropped 3 bases and J dropped 3; count of bases not matched to a gene: 6. CDR1 is LGHNA, CDR2 YSLEER, per germline. CDR3 coding DNA: TGCGCCAGCAGCCACCGGACAGGGTGGCACACCGGGGAGCTGTTTTTT. Translated: CASSHRTGWHTGELFF.

This sequence joins TRBV5-1 and TRBJ1-1, with 10 bases matching TRBD1. Germline V gives CDR1 SGHRS, CDR2 YFSETQ. The CDR3 consists of 16 residues. Trimming cost V 1 base and J 1 base; bases outside gene matches: 4. The CDR3 is CASSLRTGGWNTEAFF. CDR3 DNA sequence: TGCGCCAGCAGCTTGCGGACAGGGGGTTGGAACACTGAAGCTTTCTTT.